One sample yielded the 21 T cell receptor beta chains listed below, sequenced in a study of beta chain features in type 1 diabetes. Study-wide results and caveats: TCRB CDR3s were moderately but significantly shorter in Type 1 diabetes patients in all four CD4+ subsets.

Their antigen targets remain unknown. Every isolated RNA sample was fully reverse transcribed, so sequencing captured expressed TCRB transcripts. Clones were sequenced by immunoSEQ multiplex PCR, and TCRdb holds only the in-frame ones, with some missing. The profile shows 300,000 to 400,000 clones, roughly 8.8% of them singletons. The sequenced sample was central memory CD4+ T cells from blood. The receptor source for this set is a man aged 25-40 years with type 1 diabetes.

This clone has only a few counts. The chain is built from TRBV27 and TRBJ1-2, with D possibly being TRBD1 (5 bases). This CDR3 has 14 residues. Trimming removed 5 bases at V and 7 bases at J, with 17 bases between. The germline CDR1 and CDR2 sequences are MNHEY and SMNVEV (reference sequence). The CDR3 loop reads CASSRGGVRVGYTF. The CDR3 DNA sequence: TGTGCCAGCAGTCGGGGAGGGGTGAGGGTTGGCTACACCTTC.

This clone was found a few times. This rearrangement joins TRBV2 to TRBJ2-5; D uncertain. Trimming took 0 bases from V and 2 from J, leaving 7 bases between them. The CDR3 runs 14 residues. Germline assignment: CDR1 SNHLY and CDR2 FYNNEI. Here the CDR3 DNA reads TGTGCCAGCAGTGAAGCCTCAGAACAAGAGACCCAGTACTTC. This translates into CASSEASEQETQYF.

This chain joins TRBV7-2 and TRBJ2-5, with 7 bases that match TRBD1. CDR1 is SGHTA, CDR2 FQGNSA, per germline. The CDR3 extends over 16 amino acids. V gave up 1 base and J gave up 2 bases; unmatched junction bases: 7. Here the CDR3 reads CASSLGAGGPQETQYF. The DNA for the CDR3 is TGTGCCAGCAGCTTAGGGGCAGGGGGACCGCAAGAGACCCAGTACTTC. Filled out from reference TRBV7-2 and TRBJ2-5, the complete variable domain reads GAGVSQSPSNKVTEKGKDVELRCDPISGHTALYWYRQSLGQGLEFLIYFQGNSAPDKSGLPSDRFSAERTGGSVSTLTIQRTQQEDSAVYLCASSLGAGGPQETQYFGPGTRLLVL.

This clone was counted between two and nine times. The V call is TRBV4-3, the J call TRBJ2-3, with 13 bases matching TRBD2. CDR3 length: 16 residues. J lost 4 bases, V lost 4 bases, and 5 bases had no gene match. Germline assignment: CDR1 LGHNA and CDR2 YSLEER. CDR3 residues: CASSLGLAGVADTQYF. For the CDR3, the DNA is TGCGCCAGCAGCCTTGGACTAGCGGGGGTGGCAGATACGCAGTATTTT.

This chain joins TRBV2 and TRBJ2-4; no definite D call. In germline, CDR1 is SNHLY, CDR2 FYNNEI. The CDR3 has 13 residues. V gave up 4 bases and J gave up 2 bases, with 6 bases separating them. The CDR3 reads CASSAQSKNIQYF. The CDR3 coding sequence is TGTGCCAGCAGTGCACAGTCCAAAAACATTCAGTACTTC.

The V and J genes are TRBV2 and TRBJ2-1, with a weak D call TRBD2 (7 bases). With 9 bases removed from V and 10 bases from J, the gap between germline ends came to 16 bases. Germline V lookup: CDR1 SNHLY, CDR2 FYNNEI. The CDR3 loop spans 12 amino acids. The DNA of the CDR3 is TGTGCCAGTGGTTTCGCGGGGGCAGAGCAGTTCTTC. Its protein product is CASGFAGAEQFF.

This clone has more than one count but fewer than ten. The chain carries TRBV6-1 and TRBJ2-2, with 8 bases matching TRBD1. Germline trimming cut 5 bases from V and 4 bases from J; bases unmatched to any gene: 6. Germline CDR1 is MNHNS and CDR2 is SASEGT. The CDR3 is 15 residues long. CDR3 bases: TGTGCCAGCAGTCCCCGACAGGGGTCCACCGGGGAGCTGTTTTTT. This codes for CASSPRQGSTGELFF.

This clone occurred many times. The chain couples TRBV12-2 to TRBJ1-5; the table's D call, TRBD1, has no DNA check behind it. TRBV12-2 is given as a pseudogene. The CDR3 totals 15 residues. The DNA for the CDR3 is TGTGCAAGTTACGGGCAGGGCCAAGGGAATCAGCCCCAGCATTTT. Its translation is CASYGQGQGNQPQHF.

A few counts support this clone. The rearrangement links TRBV29-1 to TRBJ2-3; the D is unclear. Per the germline V gene, CDR1 is SQVTM and CDR2 is ANQGSEA. Trimming removed 7 bases at V and 6 bases at J, with 2 bases between. CDR3 length equals 8 residues. The CDR3 here is CSGDTQYF. In nucleotides, the CDR3 is TGCAGCGGGGATACGCAGTATTTT.

This clone was detected many times. The rearrangement joins TRBV5-5 to TRBJ1-1; 9 bases agree with TRBD1. The trim removed 0 bases at V and 4 bases at J, leaving 1 base unmatched. This CDR3 spans 14 amino acids. Germline CDR1 reads SGHKS; CDR2 reads YYEKEE (reference sequence). CDR3 nucleotide sequence: TGTGCCAGCAGCTTGGAGGGACAGGGCACTGAAGCTTTCTTT. This translates into CASSLEGQGTEAFF. The full variable domain, with the rest looked up from reference TRBV5-5 and TRBJ1-1, is DAGVTQSPTHLIKTRGQQVTLRCSPISGHKSVSWYQQVLGQGPQFIFQYYEKEERGRGNFPDRFSARQFPNYSSELNVNALLLGDSALYLCASSLEGQGTEAFFGQGTRLTVV.

CDR3 in amino acids: CASSLDAVTGELFF. The CDR3 DNA follows: TGTGCCAGCAGCTTAGATGCAGTCACCGGGGAGCTGTTTTTT. V is TRBV7-2 and J is TRBJ2-2; no definite D call. From germline, CDR1 is SGHTA and CDR2 FQGNSA. This CDR3 has 14 residues. Trimming removed 1 base from V and 4 bases from J, with 7 bases in between.

This clone has only a few counts. The V gene is TRBV10-3, the J gene TRBJ2-2; 8 bases map to TRBD1. The J segment lost 3 bases and the V segment lost 0 bases, leaving 3 bases of the junction unmatched. Germline V CDR1 and CDR2: ENHRY, SYGVKD. The CDR3 has 16 residues. The CDR3 here is CAISESVTGDTGELFF. Here the CDR3 DNA reads TGTGCCATCAGTGAGTCAGTGACAGGGGACACCGGGGAGCTGTTTTTT.

The chain employs TRBV30 and TRBJ1-2, with TRBD1 matching over 10 bases. The germline gives CDR1 GTSNPN, CDR2 SVGIG (reference sequence). The CDR3 runs to 14 residues. Losses at the gene ends were 4 bases for V and 8 bases for J; bases not matched to a gene: 10. The CDR3 reads CAWNQGQGTEGYTF. In DNA form, the CDR3 reads TGTGCCTGGAACCAGGGACAGGGGACGGAAGGCTACACCTTC.

In the case of this clone: Germline and junction disagree at one end, which may indicate a read error. The chain combines TRBV2 with TRBJ1-1; 7 bases fit TRBD1. CDR1 and CDR2 from the germline V gene are SNHLY and FYNNEI. The CDR3 spans 13 residues. CDR3 sequence: CASREDRDTEAFF. The CDR3 DNA reads TGTGCCAGCAGGGAAGACAGGGACACTGAAGCTTTCTTT.

This clone was seen only a few times. The gene calls are TRBV9 and TRBJ2-2; D call uncertain. CDR1 is SGDLS and CDR2 is YYNGEE in the germline V gene. V was shortened by 0 bases and J by 7 bases, with 7 bases between the two germline ends. The CDR3 has 13 residues. CDR3 region: CASSVDIYGELFF. CDR3 DNA: TGTGCCAGCAGCGTAGATATCTACGGGGAGCTGTTTTTT.

The J gene is TRBJ1-5, the V gene TRBV2; no clear D gene. The CDR3 spans 16 residues. V lost 2 bases, J lost 2 bases, and 13 bases lay in between. From germline, CDR1 is SNHLY and CDR2 FYNNEI. The CDR3: CASSERLSGGNQPQHF. CDR3 coding DNA: TGTGCCAGCAGTGAAAGGTTGTCAGGTGGCAATCAGCCCCAGCATTTT. Supplemented by reference TRBV2 and TRBJ1-5, the full variable domain reads EPEVTQTPSHQVTQMGQEVILRCVPISNHLYFYWYRQILGQKVEFLVSFYNNEISEKSEIFDDQFSVERPDGSNFTLKIRSTKLEDSAMYFCASSERLSGGNQPQHFGDGTRLSIL.

This clone was picked up a small number of times. This chain links TRBV5-1 with TRBJ2-1; D call uncertain. The length of the CDR3 is 13 residues. V was shortened by 0 bases and J by 7 bases, with 8 bases between the two germline ends. CDR1 and CDR2 from the germline V gene are SGHRS and YFSETQ. As DNA, the CDR3 is TGCGCCAGCAGCTTGGTAGTGGAGAATGAGCAGTTCTTC. Amino acid sequence: CASSLVVENEQFF. Full variable domain (outside the CDR3, taken from reference TRBV5-1 and TRBJ2-1): KAGVTQTPRYLIKTRGQQVTLSCSPISGHRSVSWYQQTPGQGLQFLFEYFSETQRNKGNFPGRFSGRQFSNSRSEMNVSTLELGDSALYLCASSLVVENEQFFGPGTRLTVL.

This chain uses TRBV21-1 with TRBJ2-7; the table's D call, TRBD2, has no DNA check behind it. TRBV21-1 is labeled a pseudogene. This CDR3 has 15 residues. CDR3 in DNA: TGTGCCAGCAGCACCGGACTAGCTTTTACCTACGAGCAGTACTTC. The encoded protein is CASSTGLAFTYEQYF.

This rearrangement joins TRBV6-5 to TRBJ1-3; D is uncertain. CDR3 length: 16 residues. Deletions cut 0 bases from V and 0 bases from J, with 9 bases between. Germline V gene lookup returns CDR1 MNHEY and CDR2 SVGAGI. CDR3 residues: CASSYSSRYSGNTIYF. CDR3 sequence (DNA): TGTGCCAGCAGTTACTCGAGCAGATACTCTGGAAACACCATATATTTT.

This sequence joins TRBV9 and TRBJ2-1, with D uncertain. This CDR3 has 14 amino acids. Germline V gene lookup returns CDR1 SGDLS and CDR2 YYNGEE. Trimming removed 0 bases at V and 7 bases at J, with 11 bases between. CDR3 in amino acids: CASSVDNVENEQFF. The CDR3 region has the DNA TGTGCCAGCAGCGTAGATAATGTGGAAAATGAGCAGTTCTTC.

The rearrangement links TRBV5-6 to TRBJ2-7; 10 nucleotides match TRBD1. Germline trimming cut 7 bases from V and 1 base from J; bases unmatched to any gene: 11. Germline CDR1 SGHDT, CDR2 YYEEEE. This CDR3 region has 16 residues. The CDR3 coding sequence is TGTGCCAGCCGTCTCGGGGGGACAGGGGTATCCTACGAGCAGTACTTC. Protein product: CASRLGGTGVSYEQYF.